This T cell receptor beta chain was identified in a study of T cell responses to AZD1222 COVID-19 vaccine. Study in general: The analysis combined second doses at about 4 or about 12 weeks.

The V gene's germline CDR1 is LGHDT and CDR2 YNNKEL (reference sequence). This CDR3 contains 15 residues. J gave up 3 bases and V 4 bases, and 6 bases lay outside the gene matches. Study observations and caveats: White British ancestry dominated among donors, who included more females, and clonal diversity was possibly underestimated. Sampled repertoires all dated from after the peak T cell response. Nearly half of spike-specific TCRs reportedly target variant regions that are unmutated in the B.1.351 and B.1.1.7 variants.

A remark on this clone: Its antigen is not known.

Generated by immunoSEQ multiplex PCR, the TCRdb table keeps only in-frame clones and is missing some. The sample yields about 120,000 clones, 89% seen once. The genes are TRBV3-1 (or the pseudogene TRBV3-2) and TRBJ1-2, with 9 positions matching TRBD1. This specimen was peripheral blood, taken on day 0 of AZD1222 vaccination. The TCR comes from an adult in good health. The CDR3 is CASSLQGARHYGYTF. The CDR3 DNA follows: TGTGCCAGCAGCCTACAGGGGGCGCGGCACTATGGCTACACCTTC.